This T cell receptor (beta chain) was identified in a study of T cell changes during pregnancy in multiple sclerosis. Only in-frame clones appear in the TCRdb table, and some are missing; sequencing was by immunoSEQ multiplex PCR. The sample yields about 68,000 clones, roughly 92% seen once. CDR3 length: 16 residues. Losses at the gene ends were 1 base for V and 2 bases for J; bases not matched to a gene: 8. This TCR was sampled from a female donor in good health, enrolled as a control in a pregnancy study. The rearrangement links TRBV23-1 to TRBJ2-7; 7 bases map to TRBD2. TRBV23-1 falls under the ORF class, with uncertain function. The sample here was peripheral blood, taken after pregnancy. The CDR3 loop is CASSQWASGEPYEQYF. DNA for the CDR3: TGCGCCAGCAGTCAATGGGCCAGCGGGGAGCCCTACGAGCAGTACTTC.